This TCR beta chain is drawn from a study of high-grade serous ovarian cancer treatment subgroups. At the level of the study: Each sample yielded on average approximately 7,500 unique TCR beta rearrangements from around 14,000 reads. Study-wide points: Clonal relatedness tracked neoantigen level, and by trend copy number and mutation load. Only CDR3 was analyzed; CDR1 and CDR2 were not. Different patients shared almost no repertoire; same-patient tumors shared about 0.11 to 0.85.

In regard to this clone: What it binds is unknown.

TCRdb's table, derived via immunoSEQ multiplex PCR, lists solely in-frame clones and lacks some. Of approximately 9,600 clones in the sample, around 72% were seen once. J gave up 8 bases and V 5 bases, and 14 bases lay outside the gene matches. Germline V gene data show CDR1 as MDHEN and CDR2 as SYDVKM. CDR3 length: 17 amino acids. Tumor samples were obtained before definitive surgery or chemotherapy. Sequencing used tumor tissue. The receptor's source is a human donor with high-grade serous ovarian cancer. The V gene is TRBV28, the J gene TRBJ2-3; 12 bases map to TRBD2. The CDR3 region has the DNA TGTGCCAGCAGTCCGCGACTAGCGGGGGTCGGGATAGCTACGCAGTATTTT. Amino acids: CASSPRLAGVGIATQYF.